Shown below are 30 T cell receptor beta chains from a single sample sequenced in a study of T cell repertoires in cytomegalovirus infection. TCRdb re-called the reads through MiXCR, storing one row per CDR3 protein. The sample comprises about half a million distinct CDR3 sequences, 30% to 40% of which are singletons, and roughly 15% rests with the top ten. No antigen is known for these receptors. The sequenced sample was cultured PBMCs, obtained from culture after CMV antigen stimulation. Every receptor here comes from a human donor in good health (CMV status not recorded). Some clones in this sample may be carry-over from other donors' samples.

Only a few counts were recorded for this clonotype. The rearrangement joins TRBV11-3 to TRBJ2-7; D not resolved. The V gene's germline CDR1 is SGHNT and CDR2 YENEEA. The V gene lost 5 bases and the J gene lost 7 bases, with 6 bases spanning the gap. CDR3 length: 10 residues. The CDR3 sequence is CASSIVEQYV. Here the CDR3 DNA reads TGTGCCAGCAGCATAGTGGAGCAGTACGTC.

This clonotype was observed many times. This chain connects TRBV7-8 to TRBJ2-7; no clear D. CDR3 length: 14 residues. Germline CDR1 is SGHVS and CDR2 is FQNEAQ. Between the trimmed V and J ends, which lost 3 bases and 1 base, there was a span of 10 bases. CDR3 loop: CASSFEAPSYEQYF. CDR3 bases: TGTGCCAGCAGCTTCGAGGCCCCTTCCTACGAGCAGTACTTC. The full variable domain, completed using reference TRBV7-8 and TRBJ2-7, is GAGVSQSPRYKVAKRGQDVALRCDPISGHVSLFWYQQALGQGPEFLTYFQNEAQLDKSGLPSDRFFAERPEGSVSTLKIQRTQQEDSAVYLCASSFEAPSYEQYFGPGTRLTVT.

CDR3 protein: CALKAGQKDTQYF. In DNA, the CDR3 is TGTGCCCTCAAAGCGGGACAGAAAGATACGCAGTATTTT. This chain uses TRBV10-3 with TRBJ2-3, with D perhaps being TRBD1 or TRBD2 (7 bases each). This CDR3 contains 13 residues. Germline assignment: CDR1 ENHRY and CDR2 SYGVKD. Trimming stripped 11 bases from V and 5 bases from J, with 17 bases between.

The rearrangement uses TRBV15 and TRBJ1-2, with D unclear. CDR1 LNHNV and CDR2 YYDKDF come from the germline V gene (reference sequence). V dropped 0 bases and J dropped 4 bases, with 12 bases sitting between them. The CDR3 sequence is 15 residues long. The CDR3: CATSRDLWKGYGYTF. The CDR3 DNA is TGTGCCACCAGCAGAGATCTATGGAAGGGCTATGGCTACACCTTC. The full variable domain, completed using reference TRBV15 and TRBJ1-2, is DAMVIQNPRYQVTQFGKPVTLSCSQTLNHNVMYWYQQKSSQAPKLLFHYYDKDFNNEADTPDNFQSRRPNTSFCFLDIRSPGLGDTAMYLCATSRDLWKGYGYTFGSGTRLTVV.

V usage is TRBV7-8 and J usage is TRBJ2-2; TRBD2 aligns across 8 bases. V lost 7 bases to trimming and J lost 5 bases; unmatched junction nucleotides: 9. The CDR3 sequence is 15 residues long. Germline CDR1 and CDR2: SGHVS and FQNEAQ. Here the CDR3 reads CASNLRAGETGELFF. DNA of the CDR3: TGTGCCAGCAACCTGAGAGCGGGAGAGACCGGGGAGCTGTTTTTT.

This chain links TRBV4-3 with TRBJ2-2; TRBD2 is a possible D gene (5 bases). Germline lookup yields CDR1 LGHNA and CDR2 YSLEER. Trimming shortened V by 0 bases and J by 8 bases, and 7 bases separated the two germline ends. The CDR3 consists of 13 residues. The CDR3 loop reads CASSQDRGGELFF. The CDR3 DNA reads as TGCGCCAGCAGCCAAGATCGGGGTGGGGAGCTGTTTTTT.

This clonotype came up a few times. This chain connects TRBV28 to TRBJ1-1, with 8 nucleotides matching TRBD1. The trim removed 6 bases at V and 2 bases at J, leaving 5 bases unmatched. Germline-derived CDR1 and CDR2 are MDHEN and SYDVKM. There are 14 residues in the CDR3. For the CDR3, the DNA is TGTGCCAGCAGGGGGACAGGCCCTAACACTGAAGCTTTCTTT. Protein product: CASRGTGPNTEAFF. Together with reference TRBV28 and TRBJ1-1, the CDR3 gives the full variable domain: DVKVTQSSRYLVKRTGEKVFLECVQDMDHENMFWYRQDPGLGLRLIYFSYDVKMKEKGDIPEGYSVSREKKERFSLILESASTNQTSMYLCASRGTGPNTEAFFGQGTRLTVV.

The table lists this clonotype with a few counts. The V gene is TRBV12-3 or TRBV12-4, the J gene TRBJ2-5; D perhaps matches TRBD2 (5 bases). Trimming removed 6 bases at V and 2 bases at J, with 7 bases between. This CDR3 comprises 12 residues. CDR3 bases: TGTGCCAGCAGCCGGGAACAAGAGACCCAGTACTTC. Protein sequence: CASSREQETQYF.

J is TRBJ2-3 and V is TRBV5-1; 9 bases map to TRBD2. CDR1 is SGHRS, CDR2 YFSETQ, per germline. The V gene end was trimmed by 5 bases and the J gene end by 4 bases; junction bases not matched to a gene: 5. The CDR3 loop spans 14 amino acids. CDR3: CASSQREVADTQYF. The DNA of the CDR3 is TGCGCCAGCAGTCAGCGGGAGGTGGCAGATACGCAGTATTTT.

The CDR3 nucleotides read TGTGCCATCAGCGGGACTAGCGGTGCCTCCTACAATGAGCAGTTCTTC. This codes for CAISGTSGASYNEQFF. This chain uses TRBV10-3 with TRBJ2-1, with TRBD2 identical over 11 bases. The V gene end was trimmed by 6 bases and the J gene end by 0 bases; junction bases not matched to a gene: 4. Germline CDR1 ENHRY, CDR2 SYGVKD. The CDR3 is 16 residues long.

This clonotype has a handful of counts. The gene calls are TRBV6-6 and TRBJ2-7; 7 bases fit TRBD1. CDR1 is MNHNY and CDR2 is SVGAGI in the germline V gene (reference sequence). The CDR3 is 14 residues long. The CDR3 sequence is CASGYHPGGYEQYV. The CDR3, as DNA: TGTGCCAGCGGTTACCACCCAGGGGGCTACGAGCAGTACGTC.

This chain uses TRBV7-9 with TRBJ2-7; 8 bases map to TRBD1. The germline CDR1 and CDR2 sequences are SEHNR and FQNEAQ (reference sequence). Losses at the gene ends were 5 bases for V and 1 base for J; bases not matched to a gene: 4. The CDR3 extends over 14 amino acids. The DNA of the CDR3 is TGTGCCAGCAGCGGGAGGACAGGGTCCTACGAGCAGTACTTC. Translation: CASSGRTGSYEQYF.

The rearrangement joins TRBV10-3 to TRBJ1-1, with TRBD1 matching 7 bases. Trimming removed 4 bases from V and 3 bases from J; junction bases left unmatched: 2. This CDR3 region has 13 residues. The germline V gene has CDR1 ENHRY and CDR2 SYGVKD. CDR3: CAISADRDTEAFF. The CDR3 coding sequence is TGTGCCATCAGTGCAGACAGGGACACTGAAGCTTTCTTT.

This clonotype was seen a handful of times. V usage is TRBV10-3 and J usage is TRBJ1-5, with a possible D match to TRBD1 (6 bases). Germline V gives CDR1 ENHRY, CDR2 SYGVKD. Trimming shortened V by 4 bases and J by 2 bases, and 12 bases separated the two germline ends. The CDR3 is made up of 15 amino acids. The CDR3 bases are TGTGCCATCAGTGGGACAGCCGGGGGCAATCAGCCCCAGCATTTT. Translated: CAISGTAGGNQPQHF.

The sample holds a few counts of this clonotype. V usage is TRBV27 and J usage is TRBJ2-7, with 8 bases that match TRBD2. The CDR3 consists of 13 residues. Losses at the gene ends were 3 bases for V and 6 bases for J; bases not matched to a gene: 4. Germline assignment: CDR1 MNHEY and CDR2 SMNVEV (reference sequence). Here the CDR3 DNA reads TGTGCCAGCAGTTTCCGGCTAGCGGGCGAGCAGTACTTC. Encoded protein: CASSFRLAGEQYF.

In this sample, this clonotype turned up a few times. The rearrangement uses TRBV7-2 and TRBJ2-2, with D unresolved. CDR3 length: 15 amino acids. V gave up 1 base and J gave up 7 bases, with 13 bases separating them. The V gene's germline CDR1 is SGHTA and CDR2 FQGNSA. The CDR3 protein is CASSLGSRSGGELFF. The CDR3 region has the DNA TGTGCCAGCAGCTTAGGTTCCCGTTCTGGCGGGGAGCTGTTTTTT.

The J gene is TRBJ1-6, the V gene TRBV18; D remains unclear. CDR1 is KGHSH and CDR2 is LQKENI in the germline V gene. V was cut by 0 bases and J by 7 bases, with 13 bases left in between. This CDR3 spans 16 amino acids. The CDR3 DNA sequence: TGTGCCAGCTCACCACCGGGAGGGAGATCGAATTCACCCCTCCACTTT. Amino acids: CASSPPGGRSNSPLHF. Drawing the rest from reference TRBV18 and TRBJ1-6, the complete variable domain is NAGVMQNPRHLVRRRGQEARLRCSPMKGHSHVYWYRQLPEEGLKFMVYLQKENIIDESGMPKERFSAEFPKEGPSILRIQQVVRGDSAAYFCASSPPGGRSNSPLHFGNGTRLTVT.

This rearrangement joins TRBV19 to TRBJ2-1; 10 bases are a match to TRBD2. CDR1 and CDR2 from the germline V gene are LNHDA and SQIVND (reference sequence). The trim removed 0 bases at V and 7 bases at J, leaving 6 bases unmatched. The CDR3 is 16 residues long. CDR3 sequence reads: CASSIDKLAGVNEQFF. In DNA, the CDR3 is TGTGCCAGTAGTATAGATAAGCTAGCGGGAGTAAATGAGCAGTTCTTC. Using reference TRBV19 and TRBJ2-1 for the parts outside the CDR3, the full variable domain is DGGITQSPKYLFRKEGQNVTLSCEQNLNHDAMYWYRQDPGQGLRLIYYSQIVNDFQKGDIAEGYSVSREKKESFPLTVTSAQKNPTAFYLCASSIDKLAGVNEQFFGPGTRLTVL.

The sample holds a few counts of this clonotype. V is TRBV20-1 and J is TRBJ2-1; 10 nucleotides line up with TRBD2. V lost 0 bases to trimming and J lost 9 bases; unmatched junction nucleotides: 8. Germline lookup yields CDR1 DFQATT and CDR2 SNEGSKA (reference sequence). The CDR3 covers 15 residues. CDR3 DNA sequence: TGCAGTGCTAGAGATCAAAGCGGGAGGGCTGGTGAGCAGTTCTTC. It is translated as CSARDQSGRAGEQFF.

DNA of the CDR3: TGTGCCAGTAGTAATCGAGCGGGAGGGGGCTACGAGCAGTACGTC. It translates to CASSNRAGGGYEQYV. V is TRBV19 and J is TRBJ2-7; TRBD2 aligns across 10 bases. CDR3 length: 15 amino acids. Germline V CDR1 and CDR2: LNHDA, SQIVND (reference sequence). J was trimmed by 3 bases and V by 4 bases; bases with no gene match: 6.

The rearrangement joins TRBV18 to TRBJ1-3, with D hard to call. The CDR3 is made up of 14 amino acids. The germline V gene encodes CDR1 KGHSH and CDR2 LQKENI. Deletions cut 1 base from V and 5 bases from J, with 9 bases between. CDR3 in amino acids: CASSPREDRNTIYF. For the CDR3, the DNA is TGTGCCAGCTCACCACGAGAGGACCGAAACACCATATATTTT.

This clonotype turned up a few times. The chain combines TRBV6-2 or TRBV6-3 with TRBJ1-2, with TRBD1 as a possible D gene (6 bases). The CDR3 has 12 amino acids. CDR1 is MNHEY and CDR2 is SVGEGT in the germline V gene. Trimming took 4 bases from V and 8 from J, leaving 11 bases between them. The chain's CDR3 is CASSSGTPGYTF. CDR3 bases: TGTGCCAGCAGTTCCGGGACACCGGGCTACACCTTC.

The V and J genes are TRBV27 and TRBJ2-7, with D perhaps matching TRBD1 or TRBD2 (5 bases each). With 4 bases removed from V and 4 bases from J, the gap between germline ends came to 11 bases. Germline values: CDR1 MNHEY, CDR2 SMNVEV (reference sequence). The CDR3 is 13 residues long. The CDR3 DNA follows: TGTGCCAGCAGTTATAAGGGACCTTACGAGCAGTACTTC. Residues: CASSYKGPYEQYF.

The chain joins TRBV7-8 to TRBJ1-3; D not certain. V was trimmed by 6 bases and J by 0 bases, leaving 24 bases between them. CDR1 is SGHVS and CDR2 is FQNEAQ in the germline V gene. The CDR3 has 19 residues. CDR3: CASSTEGGSPSVSGNTIYF. In DNA, the CDR3 is TGTGCCAGCAGTACCGAGGGTGGGTCACCATCCGTCTCTGGAAACACCATATATTTT.

V usage is TRBV10-3 and J usage is TRBJ2-2, with 9 nucleotides matching TRBD1. In germline, CDR1 is ENHRY, CDR2 SYGVKD. The CDR3 is 16 amino acids. Unmatched junction bases numbered 10, after V lost 6 bases and J lost 5 bases. The CDR3 loop is CAISISDRGKTGELFF. DNA of the CDR3: TGTGCCATCAGCATTTCGGACAGGGGAAAGACCGGGGAGCTGTTTTTT.

This sequence joins TRBV5-3 and TRBJ2-7; 11 positions match TRBD2. TRBV5-3 is an ORF, with its function uncertain. The CDR3 loop spans 20 amino acids. The CDR3 nucleotides are TGTGCCAGCAGCTTTCGAACTAGCGGGAGTCTTCCGTTGAAATCTTACGAGCAGTACGTC. It codes for CASSFRTSGSLPLKSYEQYV.

This clonotype has only one observation. V is TRBV12-3 or TRBV12-4 and J is TRBJ2-2; D is perhaps TRBD1 or TRBD2 (5 bases each). The CDR3 extends over 17 amino acids. V lost 3 bases, J lost 3 bases, and 17 bases lay in between. The CDR3 DNA is TGTGCCAGCAGTTTTAGGACACTAGAATGGTACACCGGGGAGCTGTTTTTT. Encoded protein: CASSFRTLEWYTGELFF.

V gene TRBV5-1 combines with J gene TRBJ2-3, with 7 bases that match TRBD2. V lost 5 bases to trimming and J lost 0 bases; unmatched junction nucleotides: 6. The germline gives CDR1 SGHRS, CDR2 YFSETQ. The CDR3 has 15 residues. The CDR3 protein is CASSPGTMSTDTQYF. CDR3 in DNA: TGCGCCAGCAGTCCCGGGACTATGAGCACAGATACGCAGTATTTT.

This clonotype came up a few times. The CDR3, as DNA: TGTGCCAGCCCTCCGGAGGGCTCGTCGCTCACCGGGGAGCTGTTTTTT. Protein sequence: CASPPEGSSLTGELFF. The chain employs TRBV7-8 and TRBJ2-2, with D perhaps TRBD2 (6 bases). CDR3 length: 16 residues. V gave up 8 bases and J gave up 4 bases, with 20 bases separating them. CDR1 and CDR2 from the germline V gene are SGHVS and FQNEAQ.

The rearrangement joins TRBV4-3 to TRBJ2-5, with 9 nucleotides matching TRBD1. CDR1 is LGHNA, CDR2 YSLEER, per germline. J was trimmed by 4 bases and V by 0 bases; bases with no gene match: 3. The CDR3 has 15 amino acids. The DNA for the CDR3 is TGCGCCAGCAGCCAAGAAAACAGGGGGCGAGAGACCCAGTACTTC. It is translated as CASSQENRGRETQYF.